This TCR beta chain came from a study of vaccination and CD4 T cells after COVID-19. About this clonotype: The antigen remains undetermined.

Sequenced with the Oncomine TCR Beta short-read assay was DNA taken from cultured CD4+ T cells. From the PCR reads, TCRdb called clonotypes with MiXCR, one entry per CDR3 protein. The sample has about 20,000 distinct CDR3 sequences, around 55% seen once; the top ten hold approximately 10%. V dropped 6 bases and J dropped 0; count of bases not matched to a gene: 7. CDR3 length: 15 residues. Treatment defined: roughly ten-day PBMC culture with coronavirus spike peptide pools or control peptides (ViraFEST assay). The material sequenced was CD4+ T cells from blood, cultured in vitro. The rearrangement uses TRBV12-3 or TRBV12-4 and TRBJ1-2, with 7 bases matching TRBD1. The TCR comes from a human donor who had recovered from COVID-19. The CDR3 sequence is CASSPSGGSNYGYTF. In nucleotides, the CDR3 is TGTGCCAGCAGCCCATCAGGGGGGTCTAACTATGGCTACACCTTC.